This T cell receptor (beta chain) appears in the sequencing data of a study of blood T cell repertoires in COVID-19. Turning to the study itself: Spain, Italy and the United States supplied samples that represented acute and convalescent COVID-19. PBMCs, B-cell-depleted T cells, or T cells were the source of the cDNA or gDNA that made up the material.

Measured with immunoSEQ multiplex PCR; TCRdb has only the in-frame clones, and not every one. The table lists 160,000 or so clones, around 89% of them singletons. The germline V and J ends were trimmed by 0 bases and 4 bases, with 12 bases remaining between them. This CDR3 spans 15 amino acids. The germline V gene has CDR1 SGHRS and CDR2 YFSETQ. Sequenced: peripheral blood. The receptor's source is a man between 60 and 75 years old with acute or convalescent COVID-19. The chain couples TRBV5-1 to TRBJ2-3, with TRBD1 as a possible D gene (5 bases). The chain's CDR3 is CASSLGGATPDTQYF. The CDR3 nucleotides are TGCGCCAGCAGCTTGGGGGGCGCCACCCCAGATACGCAGTATTTT.